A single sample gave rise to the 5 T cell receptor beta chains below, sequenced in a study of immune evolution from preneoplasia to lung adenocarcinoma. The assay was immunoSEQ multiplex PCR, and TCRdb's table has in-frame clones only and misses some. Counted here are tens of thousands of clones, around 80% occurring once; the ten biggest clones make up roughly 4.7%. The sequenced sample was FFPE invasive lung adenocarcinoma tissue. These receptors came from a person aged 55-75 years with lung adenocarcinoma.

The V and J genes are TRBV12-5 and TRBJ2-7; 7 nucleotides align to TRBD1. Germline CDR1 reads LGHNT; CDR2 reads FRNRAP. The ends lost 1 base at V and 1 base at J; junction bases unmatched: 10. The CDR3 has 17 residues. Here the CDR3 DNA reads TGTGCTAGTGGTTTGGCTCATTTCCGGGACAGTTCCTACGAGCAGTACTTC. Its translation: CASGLAHFRDSSYEQYF.

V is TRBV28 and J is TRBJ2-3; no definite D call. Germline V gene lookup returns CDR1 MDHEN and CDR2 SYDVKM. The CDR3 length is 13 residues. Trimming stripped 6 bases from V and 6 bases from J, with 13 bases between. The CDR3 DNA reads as TGTGCCAGCAGGCCCTTCTCTTGGGATACGCAGTATTTT. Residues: CASRPFSWDTQYF.

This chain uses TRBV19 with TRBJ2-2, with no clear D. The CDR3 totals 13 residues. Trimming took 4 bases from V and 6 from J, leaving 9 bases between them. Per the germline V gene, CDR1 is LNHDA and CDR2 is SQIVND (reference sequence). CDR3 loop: CASSTVPAGELFF. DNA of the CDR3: TGTGCCAGTAGTACAGTCCCCGCCGGGGAGCTGTTTTTT.

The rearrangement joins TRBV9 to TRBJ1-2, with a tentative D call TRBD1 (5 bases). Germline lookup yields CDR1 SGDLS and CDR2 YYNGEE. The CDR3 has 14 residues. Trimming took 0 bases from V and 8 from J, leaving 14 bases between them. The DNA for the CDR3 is TGTGCCAGCAGCGTAGCTGGTGGGGCGCGGGGCTACACCTTC. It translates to CASSVAGGARGYTF. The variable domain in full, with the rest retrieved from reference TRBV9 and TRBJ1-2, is DSGVTQTPKHLITATGQRVTLRCSPRSGDLSVYWYQQSLDQGLQFLIQYYNGEERAKGNILERFSAQQFPDLHSELNLSSLELGDSALYFCASSVAGGARGYTFGSGTRLTVV.

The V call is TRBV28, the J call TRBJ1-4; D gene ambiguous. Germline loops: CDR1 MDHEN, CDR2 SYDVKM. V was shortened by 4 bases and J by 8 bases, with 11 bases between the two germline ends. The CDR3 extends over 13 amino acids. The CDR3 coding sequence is TGTGCCAGCAGTTCTAATCTCGAGGAAAAACTGTTTTTT. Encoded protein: CASSSNLEEKLFF.